This T cell receptor beta chain was found in a study of blood T cell repertoires in COVID-19. As for the study in general: Samples representing acute and convalescent COVID-19 were sourced from the United States, Italy and Spain.

Followed over time, Seattle patients had been enrolled while infection was active. Original analysis: Amplification from reference gene primers served as the basis for estimated nucleated cell counts. The method was immunoSEQ multiplex PCR; TCRdb's version includes in-frame clones alone and lacks a portion of them. The DNA gave D and trimming, while V, J and clone size come from that table. Among roughly 330,000 clones listed, roughly 89% were seen once. Sequenced: peripheral blood. This receptor was identified in a man younger than 45 with COVID-19, enrolled during active disease.

CDR3 sequence: CASSNTGGSYNEQFF. As DNA, the CDR3 is TGTGCCAGCAGCAATACAGGGGGCTCCTACAATGAGCAGTTCTTC. This chain links TRBV7-3 with TRBJ2-1, with 8 bases matching TRBD1. Trimming cost V 5 bases and J 0 bases; bases outside gene matches: 3. The CDR3 loop spans 15 amino acids. Germline-derived CDR1 and CDR2 are SGHTA and FQGTGA.